This paragraph reports one T cell receptor (beta chain). This specimen comes from a study of blood T cell repertoires in COVID-19. Turning to the study itself: Specimens from acute and convalescent COVID-19 originated in the United States, Italy and Spain. T cells, B-cell-depleted T cells, or PBMCs provided the cDNA or gDNA that served as material.

Germline V gene data show CDR1 as MNHEY and CDR2 as SVGAGI. Trimming removed 4 bases from V and 5 bases from J, with 11 bases in between. The CDR3 is made up of 13 amino acids. TCRdb keeps only in-frame clones here, not all; method: immunoSEQ multiplex PCR. Of around 80,000 clones listed, roughly 77% were seen once; the top ten hold around 5.8%. The receptor comes from a man aged 50 to 60 with active or convalescent COVID-19. Source material: peripheral blood. The chain joins TRBV6-5 to TRBJ2-5; D perhaps matches TRBD2 (5 bases). This CDR3 reads CASSSGVRETQYF. The CDR3 nucleotides read TGTGCCAGCAGTTCCGGGGTGCGGGAGACCCAGTACTTC.